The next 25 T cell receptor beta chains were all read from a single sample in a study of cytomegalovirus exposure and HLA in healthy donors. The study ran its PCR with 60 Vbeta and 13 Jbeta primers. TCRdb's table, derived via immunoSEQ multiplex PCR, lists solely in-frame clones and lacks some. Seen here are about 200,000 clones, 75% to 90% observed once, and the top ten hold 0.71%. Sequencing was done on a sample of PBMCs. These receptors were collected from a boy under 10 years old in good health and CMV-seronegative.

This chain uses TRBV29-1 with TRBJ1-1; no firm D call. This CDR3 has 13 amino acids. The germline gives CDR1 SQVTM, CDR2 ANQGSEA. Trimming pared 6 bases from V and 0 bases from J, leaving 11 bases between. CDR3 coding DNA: TGCAGCGTGACCGCGGTCATGAACACTGAAGCTTTCTTT. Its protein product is CSVTAVMNTEAFF.

CDR3 protein: CASSQGGTSVHNEQFF. DNA for the CDR3: TGTGCCAGCAGCCAGGGGGGGACTAGTGTGCATAATGAGCAGTTCTTC. V gene TRBV9 combines with J gene TRBJ2-1; tentative D call: TRBD2 (8 bases). CDR1 and CDR2 (germline): SGDLS, YYNGEE. This CDR3 is 16 amino acids long. Trimming shortened V by 4 bases and J by 7 bases, and 21 bases separated the two germline ends.

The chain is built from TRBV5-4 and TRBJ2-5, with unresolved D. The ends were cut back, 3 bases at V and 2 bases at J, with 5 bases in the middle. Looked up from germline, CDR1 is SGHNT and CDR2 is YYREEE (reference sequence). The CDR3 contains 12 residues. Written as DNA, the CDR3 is TGTGCCAGCAGCTATTTACAAGAGACCCAGTACTTC. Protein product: CASSYLQETQYF.

CDR3 bases: TGTGCCAGCAGCTTTTGGGGGCGATTGAACACCGGGGAGCTGTTTTTT. Its translation is CASSFWGRLNTGELFF. V usage is TRBV11-3 and J usage is TRBJ2-2; D is perhaps TRBD1 (6 bases). CDR3 size: 16 residues. Germline assignment: CDR1 SGHNT and CDR2 YENEEA. V dropped 3 bases and J dropped 1 base, with 12 bases sitting between them.

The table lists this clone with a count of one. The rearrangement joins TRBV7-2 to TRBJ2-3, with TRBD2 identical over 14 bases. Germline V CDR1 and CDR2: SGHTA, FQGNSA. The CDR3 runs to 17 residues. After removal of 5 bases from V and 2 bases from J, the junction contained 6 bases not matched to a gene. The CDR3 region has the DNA TGTGCCAGCAGCGCCCGGACTAGCGGGAGGCTCACAGATACGCAGTATTTT. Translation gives CASSARTSGRLTDTQYF.

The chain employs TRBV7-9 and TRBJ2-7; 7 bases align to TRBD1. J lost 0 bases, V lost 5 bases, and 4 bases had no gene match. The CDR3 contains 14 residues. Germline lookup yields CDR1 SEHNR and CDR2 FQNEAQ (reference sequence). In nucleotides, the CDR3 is TGTGCCAGCAGCCGACAGGGTCTCTCCTACGAGCAGTACTTC. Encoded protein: CASSRQGLSYEQYF.

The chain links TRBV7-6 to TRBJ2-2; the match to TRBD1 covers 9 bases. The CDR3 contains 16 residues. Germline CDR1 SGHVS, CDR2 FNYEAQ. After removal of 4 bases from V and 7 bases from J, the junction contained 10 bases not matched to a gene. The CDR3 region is CASSSPGTGNGGELFF. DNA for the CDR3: TGTGCCAGCAGCTCACCCGGGACAGGGAATGGCGGGGAGCTGTTTTTT.

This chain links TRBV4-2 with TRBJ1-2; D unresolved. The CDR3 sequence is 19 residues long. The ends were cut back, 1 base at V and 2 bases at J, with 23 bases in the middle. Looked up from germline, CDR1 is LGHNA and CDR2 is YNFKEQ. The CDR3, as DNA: TGTGCCAGCAGCCAAGTCCCGGACTTCAACTCCAGACACAACTATGGCTACACCTTC. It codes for CASSQVPDFNSRHNYGYTF.

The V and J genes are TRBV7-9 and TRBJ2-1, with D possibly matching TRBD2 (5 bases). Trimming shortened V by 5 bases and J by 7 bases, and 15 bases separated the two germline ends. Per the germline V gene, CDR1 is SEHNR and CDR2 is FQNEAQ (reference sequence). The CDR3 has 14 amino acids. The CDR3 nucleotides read TGTGCCAGCAGCCCGGCCCTAGCTACGAATGAGCAGTTCTTC. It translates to CASSPALATNEQFF.

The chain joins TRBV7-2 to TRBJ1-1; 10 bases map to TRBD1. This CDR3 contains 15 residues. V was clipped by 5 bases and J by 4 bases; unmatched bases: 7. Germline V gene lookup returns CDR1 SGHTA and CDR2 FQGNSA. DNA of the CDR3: TGTGCCAGCAGCCTCACGGGACAGGGGTTCACTGAAGCTTTCTTT. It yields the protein CASSLTGQGFTEAFF.

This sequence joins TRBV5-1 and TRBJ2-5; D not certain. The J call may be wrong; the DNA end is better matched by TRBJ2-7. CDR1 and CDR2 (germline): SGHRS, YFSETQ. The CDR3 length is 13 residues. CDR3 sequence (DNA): TGCGCCAGCAGCTTTACAGATGGGTACGAGCAGTACTTC. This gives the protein CASSFTDGYEQYF.

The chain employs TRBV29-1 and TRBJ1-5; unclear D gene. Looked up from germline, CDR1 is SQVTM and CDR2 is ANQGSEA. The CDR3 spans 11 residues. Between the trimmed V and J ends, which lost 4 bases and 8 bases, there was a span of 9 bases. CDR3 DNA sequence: TGCAGCGTTGGGCAGTCTGAGCCCCAGCATTTT. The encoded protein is CSVGQSEPQHF.

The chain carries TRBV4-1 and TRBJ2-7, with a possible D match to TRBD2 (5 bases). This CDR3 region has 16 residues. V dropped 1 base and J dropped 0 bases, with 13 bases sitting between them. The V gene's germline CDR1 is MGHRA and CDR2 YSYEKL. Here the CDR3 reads CASSQVGLPSSYEQYF. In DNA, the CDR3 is TGCGCCAGCAGCCAAGTCGGACTCCCGAGCTCCTACGAGCAGTACTTC.

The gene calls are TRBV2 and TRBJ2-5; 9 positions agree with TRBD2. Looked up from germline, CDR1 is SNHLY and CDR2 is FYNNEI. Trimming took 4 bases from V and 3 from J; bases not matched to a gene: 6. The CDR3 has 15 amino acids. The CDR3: CASSGGASGEETQYF. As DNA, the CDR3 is TGTGCCAGCAGTGGGGGAGCTAGCGGGGAAGAGACCCAGTACTTC.

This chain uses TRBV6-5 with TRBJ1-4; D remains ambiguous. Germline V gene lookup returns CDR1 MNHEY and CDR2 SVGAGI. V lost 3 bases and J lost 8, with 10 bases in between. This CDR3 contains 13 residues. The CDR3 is CASSYSKREKLFF. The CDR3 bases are TGTGCCAGCAGTTATTCTAAGAGGGAAAAACTGTTTTTT.

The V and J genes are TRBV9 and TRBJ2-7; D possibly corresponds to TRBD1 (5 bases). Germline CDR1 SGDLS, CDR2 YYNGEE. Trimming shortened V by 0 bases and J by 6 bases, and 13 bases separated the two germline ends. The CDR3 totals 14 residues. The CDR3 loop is CASSVVAREGEQYF. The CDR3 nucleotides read TGTGCCAGCAGCGTAGTGGCCAGGGAAGGCGAGCAGTACTTC. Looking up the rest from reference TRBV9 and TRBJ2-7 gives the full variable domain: DSGVTQTPKHLITATGQRVTLRCSPRSGDLSVYWYQQSLDQGLQFLIQYYNGEERAKGNILERFSAQQFPDLHSELNLSSLELGDSALYFCASSVVAREGEQYFGPGTRLTVT.

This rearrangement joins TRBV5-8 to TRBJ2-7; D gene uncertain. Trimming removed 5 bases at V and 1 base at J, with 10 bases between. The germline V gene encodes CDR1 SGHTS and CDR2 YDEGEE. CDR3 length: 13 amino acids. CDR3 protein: CASSVQSSYEQYF. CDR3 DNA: TGTGCCAGCAGTGTACAGTCGTCCTACGAGCAGTACTTC.

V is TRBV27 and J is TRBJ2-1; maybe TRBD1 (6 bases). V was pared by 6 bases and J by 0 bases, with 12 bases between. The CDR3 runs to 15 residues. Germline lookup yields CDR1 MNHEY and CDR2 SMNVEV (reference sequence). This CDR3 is CASRIQGSSYNEQFF. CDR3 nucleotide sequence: TGTGCCAGCAGGATACAGGGTAGCTCCTACAATGAGCAGTTCTTC.

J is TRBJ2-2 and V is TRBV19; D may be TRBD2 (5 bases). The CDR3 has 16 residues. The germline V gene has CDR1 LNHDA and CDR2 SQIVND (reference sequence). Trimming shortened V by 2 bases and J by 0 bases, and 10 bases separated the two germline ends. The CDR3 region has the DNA TGTGCCAGTAGTATAAGGCTAGCCGCGAACACCGGGGAGCTGTTTTTT. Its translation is CASSIRLAANTGELFF. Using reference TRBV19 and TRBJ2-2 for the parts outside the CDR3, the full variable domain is DGGITQSPKYLFRKEGQNVTLSCEQNLNHDAMYWYRQDPGQGLRLIYYSQIVNDFQKGDIAEGYSVSREKKESFPLTVTSAQKNPTAFYLCASSIRLAANTGELFFGEGSRLTVL.

CDR3 residues: CASSLGRNEQFF. Written as DNA, the CDR3 is TGTGCCAGCAGCTTAGGGCGGAATGAGCAGTTCTTC. This chain joins TRBV7-9 and TRBJ2-1; D is unresolved. This CDR3 region has 12 residues. Per the germline V gene, CDR1 is SEHNR and CDR2 is FQNEAQ (reference sequence). Trimming took 1 base from V and 7 from J, leaving 5 bases between them.

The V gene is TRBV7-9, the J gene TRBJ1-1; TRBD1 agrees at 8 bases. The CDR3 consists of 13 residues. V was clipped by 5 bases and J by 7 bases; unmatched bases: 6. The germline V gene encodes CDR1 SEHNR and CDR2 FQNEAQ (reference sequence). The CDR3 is CASSKTGDGEAFF. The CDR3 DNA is TGTGCCAGCAGCAAGACAGGGGATGGTGAAGCTTTCTTT. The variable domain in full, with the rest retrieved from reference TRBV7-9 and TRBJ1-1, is DTGVSQNPRHKITKRGQNVTFRCDPISEHNRLYWYRQTLGQGPEFLTYFQNEAQLEKSRLLSDRFSAERPKGSFSTLEIQRTEQGDSAMYLCASSKTGDGEAFFGQGTRLTVV.

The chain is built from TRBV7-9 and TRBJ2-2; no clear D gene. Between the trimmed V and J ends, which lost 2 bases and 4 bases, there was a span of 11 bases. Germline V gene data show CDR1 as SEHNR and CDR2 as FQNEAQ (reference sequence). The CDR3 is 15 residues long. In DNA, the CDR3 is TGTGCCAGCAGCTTATTTGGCACCTTCACCGGGGAGCTGTTTTTT. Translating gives CASSLFGTFTGELFF.

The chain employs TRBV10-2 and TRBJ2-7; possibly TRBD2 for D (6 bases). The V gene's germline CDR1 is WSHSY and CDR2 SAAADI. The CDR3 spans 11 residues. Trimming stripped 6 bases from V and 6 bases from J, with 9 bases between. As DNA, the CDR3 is TGCGCCAGCAGCCTCGGGGGCGAGCAGTACTTC. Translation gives CASSLGGEQYF.

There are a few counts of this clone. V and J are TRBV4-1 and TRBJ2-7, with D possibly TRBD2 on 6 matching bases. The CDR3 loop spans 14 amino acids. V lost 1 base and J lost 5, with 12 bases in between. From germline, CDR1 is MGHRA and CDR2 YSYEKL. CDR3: CASSQVGGSHEQYF. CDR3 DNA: TGCGCCAGCAGCCAAGTCGGGGGTTCCCACGAGCAGTACTTC.

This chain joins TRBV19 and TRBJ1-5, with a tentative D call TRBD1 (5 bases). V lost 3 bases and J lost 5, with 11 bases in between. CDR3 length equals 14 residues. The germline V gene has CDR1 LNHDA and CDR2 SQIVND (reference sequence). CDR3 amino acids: CASSIDRLDQPQHF. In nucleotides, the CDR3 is TGTGCCAGTAGTATCGACAGACTCGATCAGCCCCAGCATTTT.